The clone carrying this T cell receptor (beta chain) was observed many times. Its antigen remains unknown. Quantitative 5'-RACE with molecular barcodes was used to make the TCR beta libraries. TCRdb re-analysed the 5' RACE reads in MiXCR, keeping a single row per CDR3 protein. The table lists around 490,000 distinct CDR3 sequences, roughly 5% of them singletons. The CDR3 is 13 amino acids. V lost 1 base, J lost 9 bases, and 13 bases lay in between. From germline, CDR1 is DFQATT and CDR2 SNEGSKA (reference sequence). The sample is drawn from a study of CD8 T cells in ankylosing spondylitis. Study-level points and caveats: Significantly higher representation of disease-linked clones was reported for matched ankylosing spondylitis synovial fluid. Roughly eight highly homologous variants formed a TCR beta motif that appeared characteristic of ankylosing spondylitis blood.

The clonotype was recovered from a male donor with ankylosing spondylitis. The sequenced sample consisted of blood, either unsorted or a sorted T cell fraction (not recorded which). V and J are TRBV20-1 and TRBJ2-1, with D unresolved. CDR3 loop: CSARASRVREQFF. CDR3 in DNA: TGCAGTGCTAGAGCCTCTAGGGTCCGTGAGCAGTTCTTC.